The 8 T cell receptor beta chains in this list originate from one sample, sequenced in a study of blood T cell repertoires in COVID-19. Profiled with immunoSEQ multiplex PCR; TCRdb holds only in-frame clones, not every one. The sample has about 150,000 clones; approximately 87% are singletons. Sequenced material: peripheral blood. These receptors were collected from a man aged 80 or over with acute or convalescent COVID-19.

The genes are TRBV19 and TRBJ1-5; D uncertain. The CDR3 totals 13 residues. V lost 1 base and J 7 bases, leaving 8 bases between the germline ends. Per germline, CDR1 LNHDA and CDR2 SQIVND (reference sequence). The CDR3 loop reads CASSIGDKQPQHF. The CDR3 region has the DNA TGTGCCAGTAGTATAGGAGACAAGCAGCCCCAGCATTTT.

The CDR3 DNA reads as TGTGCCAGCAGCTTAGCGTCTAGCGGGGTTCCCGGGGAGCTGTTTTTT. It is translated as CASSLASSGVPGELFF. The chain joins TRBV7-2 to TRBJ2-2, with TRBD2 matching over 9 bases. The trim removed 0 bases at V and 6 bases at J, leaving 5 bases unmatched. The CDR3 loop spans 16 amino acids. Germline loops: CDR1 SGHTA, CDR2 FQGNSA. Filled out from reference TRBV7-2 and TRBJ2-2, the complete variable domain reads GAGVSQSPSNKVTEKGKDVELRCDPISGHTALYWYRQSLGQGLEFLIYFQGNSAPDKSGLPSDRFSAERTGGSVSTLTIQRTQQEDSAVYLCASSLASSGVPGELFFGEGSRLTVL.

Only one count was recorded for this clone. The chain carries TRBV3-1 (or the pseudogene TRBV3-2) and TRBJ2-7, with D perhaps matching TRBD2 (6 bases). The germline gives CDR1 LGHDT, CDR2 YNNKEL (reference sequence). V gave up 4 bases and J gave up 5 bases, with 12 bases separating them. The CDR3 has 13 amino acids. The CDR3 nucleotides read TGTGCCAGCAGCCTCCTGGAGGGGAACGAGCAGTACTTC. Translation: CASSLLEGNEQYF.

The J gene is TRBJ1-2, the V gene TRBV6-1; D is possibly TRBD1 (5 bases). The germline V gene has CDR1 MNHNS and CDR2 SASEGT. The ends were cut back, 3 bases at V and 6 bases at J, with 14 bases in the middle. CDR3 length: 14 amino acids. The CDR3 sequence: CASSERGPRDGYTF. For the CDR3, the DNA is TGTGCCAGCAGTGAGCGGGGACCAAGGGATGGCTACACCTTC.

A single count supports this clone. The gene calls are TRBV18 and TRBJ1-4; the D is unclear. Deletions cut 6 bases from V and 0 bases from J, with 11 bases between. Germline CDR1 and CDR2: KGHSH and LQKENI. The length of the CDR3 is 15 residues. The CDR3 loop reads CASSLTPSTNEKLFF. As DNA, the CDR3 is TGTGCCAGCTCCCTTACACCCTCAACTAATGAAAAACTGTTTTTT.

Only one count was recorded for this clone. The gene calls are TRBV28 and TRBJ1-2, with 7 bases that match TRBD1. Germline V gene lookup returns CDR1 MDHEN and CDR2 SYDVKM. There are 14 residues in the CDR3. V shed 7 bases and J 2 bases; nucleotides not matched to a gene: 7. Here the CDR3 reads CASIPGQANYGYTF. The CDR3 region has the DNA TGTGCCAGCATCCCCGGACAGGCGAACTATGGCTACACCTTC.

The chain carries TRBV2 and TRBJ2-5, with D possibly matching TRBD2 (5 bases). The CDR3 totals 13 residues. V lost 6 bases, J lost 4 bases, and 12 bases lay in between. The germline gives CDR1 SNHLY, CDR2 FYNNEI. CDR3 sequence (DNA): TGTGCCAGCAGCACGGACTTGGGAGAGACCCAGTACTTC. It translates to CASSTDLGETQYF.

This clone was seen more than once but under ten times. The rearrangement links TRBV6-5 to TRBJ2-7; 9 bases are shared with TRBD1. Germline V gene lookup returns CDR1 MNHEY and CDR2 SVGAGI. CDR3 length equals 14 residues. V lost 7 bases to trimming and J lost 4 bases; unmatched junction nucleotides: 8. The CDR3 protein is CASKGGTGRYEQYF. The DNA of the CDR3 is TGTGCCAGCAAAGGAGGGACAGGGAGGTACGAGCAGTACTTC.